The clone carrying this TCR beta chain was detected a few times. Its antigen is as yet unknown. The sample comes from a study of cytotoxic CD8 clonotypes in ibrutinib-treated CLL. Study results and caveats: Rare overall, public clonotypes shrank or held steady under therapy.

Measured with immunoSEQ multiplex PCR; TCRdb has only the in-frame clones, and not every one. This table holds 140,000 to 150,000 clones, approximately 80% found once. Trimming stripped 4 bases from V and 8 bases from J, with 14 bases between. The CDR3 is made up of 13 amino acids. Germline loops: CDR1 ENHRY, CDR2 SYGVKD. Genomic DNA (roughly 1.9 micrograms) was obtained from cryopreserved PBMCs for construction of TCR beta libraries. The rearrangement links TRBV10-3 to TRBJ1-2; D unclear. Sequencing was performed on PBMCs, taken after 24 months of ibrutinib treatment. The sequence came from a human donor with chronic lymphocytic leukemia. Written as DNA, the CDR3 is TGTGCCATCAGTGTCTCGGGAGACGAGGGCTACACCTTC. Translation gives CAISVSGDEGYTF.